These T cell receptor beta chains were read from a single sample in a study of T cell repertoires in cytomegalovirus infection. These receptors are not linked to any known antigen. From the reads, TCRdb called clonotypes with MiXCR, one entry per CDR3 protein. The sample includes some 350,000 distinct CDR3 sequences, 34% of them seen just once. The source was cultured PBMCs, collected from culture after CMV antigen stimulation. Source of these receptors: a human donor in good health (CMV status not recorded). Some clones in this sample may be carry-over from other donors' samples. The CDR3 runs from the conserved cysteine through the conserved F or W. A D gene is named only where the DNA matches it firmly. Clone size is given for some rows only: seen once, a few or many times, or a class if the clone is expanded.

v_gene	j_gene	d_gene	abundance	CDR3nt	CDR3aa
TRBV28	TRBJ2-1	TRBD1	.	TGTGCCAGCAGCGATGGACAGGGGTCTAAAAAGGGGCAGTTCTTC	CASSDGQGSKKGQFF
TRBV7-4	TRBJ1-5	TRBD1	many	TGTGCCAGCAGCGCCGCCGACAGGGGGCGGAACAATCAGCCCCAGCATTTT	CASSAADRGRNNQPQHF
TRBV10-3	TRBJ2-2	TRBD2	.	TGTGCCATCAGTGGGTCGGGACTAGCTGGCACCGGGGAGCTGTTTTTT	CAISGSGLAGTGELFF
TRBV12-3/TRBV12-4	TRBJ2-3	TRBD1	.	TGTGCCAGCAGTCCCAGGACAGGGCGCACAGATACGCAGTATTTT	CASSPRTGRTDTQYF
TRBV6-8	TRBJ2-7	TRBD1	.	TGTGCCAGCAGTTCACGGGACAGGGGCTACGAGCAGTACTTC	CASSSRDRGYEQYF
TRBV11-2	TRBJ1-2	TRBD1	few	TGTGCCAGCAGCCCTGGGACAGGTGACTTGGGCTACACCTTC	CASSPGTGDLGYTF
TRBV7-3	TRBJ1-5	.	.	TGTGCCAGCAGCTCCGGGACACCTACACGGGGGCAGCCCCAGCATTTT	CASSSGTPTRGQPQHF
TRBV7-8	TRBJ2-5	.	many	TGTGCCAGCAGCGCGCGTGGCGGGGTAGAGACCCAGTACTTC	CASSARGGVETQYF
TRBV7-2	TRBJ1-1	.	few	TGTGCCAGCAGCTTAGTTTCTGATCGAGGCACTGAAGCTTTCTTT	CASSLVSDRGTEAFF
TRBV6-5	TRBJ1-1	TRBD1	few	TGTGCCATCTCGACAGGGTCTGAAGCTTTCTTT	CAISTGSEAFF
TRBV11-2	TRBJ1-4	TRBD1	many	TGTGCCAGCAGCTTGACTGACAGGGATCATGAAAAACTGTTTTTT	CASSLTDRDHEKLFF
TRBV6-2/TRBV6-3	TRBJ2-1	.	.	TGTGCCAGCAGCCACGGGGCGGGAAGGGACTACAATGAGCAGTTCTTC	CASSHGAGRDYNEQFF
TRBV7-9	TRBJ2-3	TRBD2	.	TGTGCCAGCAGTTCACCTAGCGGGAGACGGTCAGATACGCAGTATTTT	CASSSPSGRRSDTQYF
TRBV30	TRBJ1-6	.	.	TGTGCCTGGAATGCCCCTTTTTCACCCCTCCACTTT	CAWNAPFSPLHF
TRBV19	TRBJ2-3	TRBD1	.	TGTGCCAGTAGTATCGTCGGGTCCCACAGGGGTACGCAGTATTTT	CASSIVGSHRGTQYF
TRBV6-2/TRBV6-3	TRBJ2-2	.	.	TGTGCCAGCAGGAGGACGGACTCCGGGGAGCTGTTTTTT	CASRRTDSGELFF
TRBV7-4	TRBJ2-1	.	few	TGTGCCAGCAGTCCACCTAGGGGTGAGCAGTTCTTC	CASSPPRGEQFF
TRBV7-2	TRBJ2-3	.	once	TGTGCCAGCAGTCCTTTAGTGGGACCCGGGACTGATACAGATACGCAGTATTTT	CASSPLVGPGTDTDTQYF
TRBV12-3/TRBV12-4	TRBJ2-7	.	.	TGTGCCAGCAGCCCCGAGGGGGGGTCCTACGGGCAGTACTTC	CASSPEGGSYGQYF
TRBV4-3	TRBJ1-1	.	.	TGCGCCAGCAGCCAAGATTGGTTAGGCACTGAAGCTTTCTTT	CASSQDWLGTEAFF
TRBV19	TRBJ2-2	.	.	TGTGCCAGTAGAAAGGCGGGTCGCGCGAACACCGGGGAGCTGTTTTTT	CASRKAGRANTGELFF
TRBV7-9	TRBJ2-5	.	few	TGTGCCACGGACACCCAAGAGACCCAGTACTTC	CATDTQETQYF
TRBV11-2	TRBJ1-1	.	few	TGTGCCAGCAGCTTAGGAGTTAGGAGCATGAACACTGAAGCTTTCTTT	CASSLGVRSMNTEAFF
TRBV7-2	TRBJ2-1	TRBD1	few	TGTGCCAGCAGCCCCGTCCCCGGGACAGACAATGAGCAGTTCTTC	CASSPVPGTDNEQFF
TRBV24-1	TRBJ2-1	.	many	TGTGCCACCAGTGATCCCGACTCGGATGAGCAGTTCTTC	CATSDPDSDEQFF
TRBV7-9	TRBJ1-5	.	few	TGTGCCAGCAGCTTAGCAGGGGATGCTCAGCCCCAGCATTTT	CASSLAGDAQPQHF
TRBV4-3	TRBJ2-1	.	.	TGCGCCAGCAGCCAAGAATCTCTCAATGAGCAGTTCTTC	CASSQESLNEQFF
TRBV28	TRBJ2-1	TRBD2	.	TGTGCCAGCAGTTTAATTCATAATACTAGCGACGAGGAGGGTGAGCAGTTCTTC	CASSLIHNTSDEEGEQFF